These 5 T cell receptor beta chains came from one sample sequenced in a study of cytomegalovirus exposure and HLA in healthy donors. The primer mix had 60 Vbeta and 13 Jbeta primers. Some clones are missing from TCRdb's copy, which holds only in-frame ones; the method was immunoSEQ multiplex PCR. In the table there are over 150,000 clones, 70% to 85% of which are singletons. Sequencing was done on a sample of PBMCs. These receptors were collected from a man aged 40-49 years in good health and CMV-seronegative.

This chain uses TRBV15 with TRBJ1-5, with no clear D. There are 12 residues in the CDR3. The V end lost 4 bases, the J end lost 7 bases, and 8 bases lay between the germline ends. The germline gives CDR1 LNHNV, CDR2 YYDKDF (reference sequence). The CDR3 bases are TGTGCCACCAGCATAGGGAGCCAGCCCCAGCATTTT. Protein: CATSIGSQPQHF. Supplemented by reference TRBV15 and TRBJ1-5, the full variable domain reads DAMVIQNPRYQVTQFGKPVTLSCSQTLNHNVMYWYQQKSSQAPKLLFHYYDKDFNNEADTPDNFQSRRPNTSFCFLDIRSPGLGDTAMYLCATSIGSQPQHFGDGTRLSIL.

A word on this clone: Additional DNA sequences in this sample encode the identical CDR3. The chain carries TRBV14 and TRBJ1-2; 7 bases align to TRBD1. Losses at the gene ends were 6 bases for V and 5 bases for J; bases not matched to a gene: 6. The germline V gene has CDR1 SGHDN and CDR2 FVKESK. This CDR3 region has 13 residues. The CDR3 protein is CASSQDRNYGYTF. DNA for the CDR3: TGTGCCAGCAGTCAGGACAGGAATTATGGCTACACCTTC.

The chain is built from TRBV5-1 and TRBJ2-2; 8 bases align to TRBD1. This CDR3 has 15 residues. Per the germline V gene, CDR1 is SGHRS and CDR2 is YFSETQ. The V gene end was trimmed by 4 bases and the J gene end by 0 bases; junction bases not matched to a gene: 2. The CDR3 reads CASSRGQANTGELFF. In DNA, the CDR3 is TGCGCCAGCAGCAGGGGACAGGCGAACACCGGGGAGCTGTTTTTT.

This clone has just a few counts. The rearrangement links TRBV5-1 to TRBJ2-7, with D perhaps matching TRBD1 (6 bases). The CDR3 loop spans 15 amino acids. Germline CDR1 is SGHRS and CDR2 is YFSETQ. The V gene lost 0 bases and the J gene lost 5 bases, with 15 bases spanning the gap. CDR3 residues: CASSLGGTPAHEQYF. CDR3 bases: TGCGCCAGCAGCTTGGGTGGGACACCGGCCCACGAGCAGTACTTC. The full variable domain, with the rest looked up from reference TRBV5-1 and TRBJ2-7, is KAGVTQTPRYLIKTRGQQVTLSCSPISGHRSVSWYQQTPGQGLQFLFEYFSETQRNKGNFPGRFSGRQFSNSRSEMNVSTLELGDSALYLCASSLGGTPAHEQYFGPGTRLTVT.

The chain combines TRBV7-9 with TRBJ1-1, with 9 bases fitting TRBD1. After removal of 5 bases from V and 5 bases from J, the junction contained 3 bases not matched to a gene. The CDR3 is 13 amino acids. CDR1 SEHNR and CDR2 FQNEAQ come from the germline V gene (reference sequence). Here the CDR3 reads CASSNRGLTEAFF. The CDR3 DNA reads TGTGCCAGCAGCAACAGGGGGCTTACTGAAGCTTTCTTT.